These T cell receptor beta chains were read from a single sample in a study of blood T cell repertoires in COVID-19. The table came from immunoSEQ multiplex PCR; TCRdb's copy has only in-frame clones and leaves some out. The sample records 45,000 to 55,000 clones, 80% to 90% being singletons. The sample was peripheral blood. These receptors originate from a man older than 75 with acute or convalescent COVID-19. Both conserved end residues are trimmed from each CDR3. Fields, in order: D gene, V gene, clone size, J gene, CDR3 protein. The D gene is left open where the match is weak. Expanded clones get a size class; other rows say once, few or many, or leave the size out.

-,TRBV5-6,-,TRBJ2-7,ASSSGPYEQY
TRBD1,TRBV18,-,TRBJ1-2,ASSPPQGARTYGYT
-,TRBV24-1,-,TRBJ1-2,ATSDTQADYGYT
-,TRBV14,-,TRBJ1-5,ASSQNSLSAQH
-,TRBV18,once,TRBJ1-1,ASSPFDEGNTEAF
-,TRBV10-3,-,TRBJ1-2,AISRQADYGYT
-,TRBV7-3,-,TRBJ1-1,ASSLTEGAEAF
-,TRBV12-3/TRBV12-4,-,TRBJ1-2,ASSFLLREGYT
-,TRBV7-8,-,TRBJ2-6,ASSLGGSGANVLT
-,TRBV7-2,-,TRBJ1-5,ASSVEQGRGQPQH
TRBD2,TRBV9,once,TRBJ2-1,ASGPGLPSNEQF
TRBD2,TRBV29-1,-,TRBJ2-3,SVRGIAGGSTDTQY
-,TRBV19,-,TRBJ1-1,ASSIRQVDTEAF
TRBD1,TRBV5-5,-,TRBJ2-7,ASSFRDSNYEQY
TRBD1,TRBV30,-,TRBJ1-1,AWSVGSGTGWSTEAF
TRBD2,TRBV5-5,once,TRBJ2-1,ASSFSGGPYNEQF
TRBD1,TRBV6-4,few,TRBJ1-6,ASSEDETGGNSPLH
TRBD1,TRBV19,few,TRBJ1-1,ASSYEGATEAF
TRBD1,TRBV15,-,TRBJ1-2,ATSRDPQGARGYT
-,TRBV6-5,-,TRBJ1-2,ASRRWGADYGYT
-,TRBV19,-,TRBJ1-5,ATSKTPGSNQPQH
-,TRBV7-8,-,TRBJ2-1,ASSSNRDEQF
-,TRBV4-2,-,TRBJ1-2,ASSQDGGSGGYT
TRBD2,TRBV7-2,-,TRBJ2-3,ASSPLADFTDTQY
TRBD2,TRBV19,-,TRBJ2-5,ASRLAGGPQETQY
TRBD1,TRBV5-8,-,TRBJ2-2,ASSKRTGNTGELF
TRBD1,TRBV5-1,-,TRBJ2-1,ASSAGQGTYNEQF
TRBD2,TRBV5-1,-,TRBJ2-2,ATPSGGAANTGELF
-,TRBV28,-,TRBJ1-5,ASRTSGRSNQPQH
-,TRBV5-4,-,TRBJ2-5,ASSWTADQETQY
TRBD1,TRBV10-3,-,TRBJ1-6,AISPTGENNSPLH
TRBD2,TRBV5-1,-,TRBJ2-5,ASSSTSVTQY
-,TRBV12-3/TRBV12-4,-,TRBJ2-2,ASTPGGSGELF
-,TRBV12-3/TRBV12-4,-,TRBJ2-7,ASSAQGEQY
TRBD1,TRBV5-1,-,TRBJ2-1,ASSSTGSSYNEQF
TRBD2,TRBV5-1,-,TRBJ2-3,ASSLRPGLASDTQY
-,TRBV7-2,few,TRBJ2-3,ASSLGAGTDTQY
TRBD1,TRBV28,-,TRBJ2-5,ASRPPSTGWQETQY
TRBD2,TRBV5-1,few,TRBJ2-2,ASKSGANTGELF
-,TRBV10-2,-,TRBJ1-1,ASSPGRGYTEAF
-,TRBV7-2,-,TRBJ2-1,ASSSRDEQF
-,TRBV5-1,-,TRBJ2-3,ASSWTGVGGGSTDTQY
-,TRBV14,-,TRBJ1-2,ASSRVQGLTNYGYT
TRBD1,TRBV7-9,-,TRBJ1-6,ASSLGTGGESPLH
TRBD1,TRBV9,-,TRBJ2-6,ASSPTGVGNVLT
TRBD1,TRBV3-1/TRBV3-2,-,TRBJ1-4,ASSHGQGSGKLF
-,TRBV30,-,TRBJ1-3,ASQATGNTIY
TRBD1,TRBV5-1,-,TRBJ1-4,ASSAGTGAEKLF
TRBD2,TRBV2,once,TRBJ2-3,ASRSRLAGSTDTQY
-,TRBV18,-,TRBJ1-1,ASSPPNRANTEAF
-,TRBV30,-,TRBJ1-1,AWSVGGVGTEAF
TRBD1,TRBV5-1,-,TRBJ1-1,ASSPDRGLYYTEAF
-,TRBV5-6,-,TRBJ1-5,ASSSNRNQPQH
TRBD1,TRBV7-8,-,TRBJ1-3,ASSPQGGVTGNTIY
-,TRBV2,-,TRBJ1-2,ASRGRDNHGYT
TRBD2,TRBV27,-,TRBJ2-3,ASSFSGGQNTDTQY
TRBD1,TRBV27,-,TRBJ1-2,ASSSRQGWYGYT